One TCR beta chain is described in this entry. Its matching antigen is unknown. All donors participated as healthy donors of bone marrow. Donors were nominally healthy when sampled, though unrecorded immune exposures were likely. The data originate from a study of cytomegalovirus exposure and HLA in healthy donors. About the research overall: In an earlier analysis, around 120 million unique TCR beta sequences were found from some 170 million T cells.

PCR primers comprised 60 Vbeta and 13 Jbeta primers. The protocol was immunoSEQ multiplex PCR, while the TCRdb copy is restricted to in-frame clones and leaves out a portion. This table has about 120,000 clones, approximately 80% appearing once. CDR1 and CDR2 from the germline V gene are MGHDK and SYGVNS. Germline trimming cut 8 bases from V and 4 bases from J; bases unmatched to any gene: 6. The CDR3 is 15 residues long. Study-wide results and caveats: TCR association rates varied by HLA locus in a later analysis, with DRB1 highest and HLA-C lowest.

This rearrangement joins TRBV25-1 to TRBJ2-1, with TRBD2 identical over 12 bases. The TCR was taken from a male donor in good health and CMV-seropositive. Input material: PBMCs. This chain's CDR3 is CASGKTSGSYNEQFF. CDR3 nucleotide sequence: TGTGCCAGCGGGAAGACTAGCGGGAGTTACAATGAGCAGTTCTTC.